These 5 T cell receptor beta chains originate from one sample sequenced in a study of early T cells in non-severe SARS-CoV-2 infection. TCRdb recomputed calls from the 5' RACE reads with MiXCR, one row per CDR3 protein. This repertoire shows roughly 80,000 distinct CDR3 sequences, about 10% found once; its top ten account for around 13%. The material was whole blood, obtained at baseline. Receptors were obtained from an adult who was a healthcare worker with PCR-confirmed SARS-CoV-2 infection or an uninfected control (not recorded which).

This clonotype occurred a few times. The V gene is TRBV20-1, the J gene TRBJ2-7; no clear D. V was clipped by 1 base and J by 4 bases, with 14 bases between them. The CDR3 runs to 14 residues. The germline CDR1 and CDR2 sequences are DFQATT and SNEGSKA (reference sequence). The CDR3 DNA sequence: TGCAGTGCTAGAGCTCTCAGGCTCGGGTACGAGCAGTACTTC. It specifies CSARALRLGYEQYF.

The chain is built from TRBV6-2 or TRBV6-3 and TRBJ1-1; 10 nucleotides agree with TRBD1. This CDR3 contains 18 residues. Germline lookup yields CDR1 MNHEY and CDR2 SVGEGT. V shed 2 bases, J shed 1 base, and the junction held 10 bases outside the gene matches. CDR3 loop: CASSYVLDRGKENTEAFF. In nucleotides, the CDR3 is TGTGCCAGCAGTTACGTACTGGACAGGGGGAAGGAGAACACTGAAGCTTTCTTT.

This clonotype came up many times. J is TRBJ2-1 and V is TRBV7-9; D is ambiguous. CDR1 and CDR2 (germline): SEHNR, FQNEAQ (reference sequence). The V gene lost 5 bases and the J gene lost 4 bases, with 18 bases spanning the gap. The CDR3 runs to 16 residues. In nucleotides, the CDR3 is TGTGCCAGCAGCCCCTTCTCGGCCTTACGATACAATGAGCAGTTCTTC. Its translation: CASSPFSALRYNEQFF.

This clonotype was counted a few times. This chain connects TRBV7-2 to TRBJ2-3, with unresolved D. Germline values: CDR1 SGHTA, CDR2 FQGNSA. The V and J ends lost 1 base and 6 bases respectively, with 14 bases between them. This CDR3 contains 15 residues. The CDR3 protein is CASSLVGDGRDTQYF. DNA of the CDR3: TGTGCCAGCAGCTTAGTAGGAGACGGACGGGATACGCAGTATTTT.

The J gene is TRBJ1-2, the V gene TRBV2; D may be TRBD1 (6 bases). With 4 bases removed from V and 5 bases from J, the gap between germline ends came to 11 bases. The CDR3 is 13 residues long. CDR1 SNHLY and CDR2 FYNNEI come from the germline V gene. The CDR3: CASSAGQQYGYTF. Written as DNA, the CDR3 is TGTGCCAGCAGTGCCGGACAGCAATATGGCTACACCTTC.